The clone carrying this TCR beta chain appeared many times. Its specificity is not known. This specimen belongs to a study of breast tumors, draining lymph nodes, adjacent tissues. Broader study findings: Tumor repertoires ranked between lymph nodes and nontumor tissue in diversity, with V and J gene preferences. Findings are consistent with lymph node origin and intratumoral expansion of most tumor T cells.

The germline V gene has CDR1 KGHDR and CDR2 SFDVKD. J lost 2 bases, V lost 0 bases, and 12 bases had no gene match. The CDR3 has 20 residues. Axillary draining lymph nodes of breast cancer patients supplied the node samples. TCRdb passed the multiplex PCR reads through MiXCR, listing each CDR3 protein once. This sample has more than 250,000 distinct CDR3 sequences, with 30% found just once. Sequenced sample: axillary lymph node tissue. The clonotype was recovered from a female donor with breast cancer. Some clones in this sample may be carry-over from other donors' samples. J is TRBJ2-3 and V is TRBV24-1; 11 bases are shared with TRBD2. The CDR3 nucleotides read TGTGCCACCAGTGATTTGCGACAGATAGGGACTAGCGGAGCCACAGATACGCAGTATTTT. Translation gives CATSDLRQIGTSGATDTQYF.